This T cell receptor beta chain originates from a study of blood T cell repertoires in COVID-19. Method: immunoSEQ multiplex PCR; TCRdb's copy keeps in-frame clones and lacks some. The table shows over 450,000 clones, with roughly nine tenths occurring only once. V lost 6 bases and J 1 base, leaving 6 bases between the germline ends. Germline CDR1 is LGHDT and CDR2 is YNNKEL (reference sequence). The CDR3 covers 12 residues. Sample: peripheral blood. This TCR derives from a man aged 18 to 29 with COVID-19, enrolled during active disease. This chain uses TRBV3-1 (or the pseudogene TRBV3-2) with TRBJ1-1; D remains ambiguous. CDR3 DNA sequence: TGTGCCAGCAGTCCACAGAACACTGAAGCTTTCTTT. It yields the protein CASSPQNTEAFF.